The 17 T cell receptor beta chains below all came from one sample that was sequenced in a study of cytomegalovirus exposure and HLA in healthy donors. PCR employed 60 Vbeta and 13 Jbeta primers. Assay used: immunoSEQ multiplex PCR; TCRdb lists only in-frame clones, some missing. This table holds some 150,000 clones, around 80% found once. Sequenced sample: PBMCs. These receptors were collected from a man aged 25 to 40 in good health and CMV-seropositive.

This chain uses TRBV14 with TRBJ1-3; tentative D call: TRBD1 (6 bases). Germline V gene sequence: CDR1 SGHDN, CDR2 FVKESK. V was trimmed by 2 bases and J by 5 bases, leaving 13 bases between them. The CDR3 has 15 amino acids. The CDR3 coding sequence is TGTGCCAGCAGCCAATTCACAGGGAGTAGAAACACCATATATTTT. Translated: CASSQFTGSRNTIYF. The full variable domain, its missing parts supplied by reference TRBV14 and TRBJ1-3, is EAGVTQFPSHSVIEKGQTVTLRCDPISGHDNLYWYRRVMGKEIKFLLHFVKESKQDESGMPNNRFLAERTGGTYSTLKVQPAELEDSGVYFCASSQFTGSRNTIYFGEGSWLTVV.

The genes are TRBV7-2 and TRBJ2-1; TRBD2 aligns across 13 bases. The V gene's germline CDR1 is SGHTA and CDR2 FQGNSA. V shed 8 bases, J shed 10 bases, and the junction held 8 bases outside the gene matches. There are 14 residues in the CDR3. The CDR3 here is CASRQTSGGREQFF. The CDR3 nucleotides are TGTGCCAGCCGGCAGACTAGCGGGGGGCGAGAGCAGTTCTTC.

The J gene is TRBJ2-1, the V gene TRBV7-9; TRBD2 aligns across 8 bases. The CDR3 runs 14 residues. CDR1 and CDR2 (germline): SEHNR, FQNEAQ (reference sequence). V lost 6 bases to trimming and J lost 4 bases; unmatched junction nucleotides: 5. Here the CDR3 DNA reads TGTGCCAGCAGTTCGGGAGGGTCATACAATGAGCAGTTCTTC. Its protein product is CASSSGGSYNEQFF.

As regards this clone: A read error may account for a junction end that differs from germline. The chain has TRBV7-9 and TRBJ1-1; no clear D gene. Germline V lookup: CDR1 SEHNR, CDR2 FQNEAQ (reference sequence). This CDR3 spans 12 amino acids. The CDR3 DNA reads as TGTTCCAGCAGCGCCGGGAACACTGAAGCTTTCTTT. Translated: CSSSAGNTEAFF. The whole variable domain, filled in from reference TRBV7-9 and TRBJ1-1, reads DTGVSQNPRHKITKRGQNVTFRCDPISEHNRLYWYRQTLGQGPEFLTYFQNEAQLEKSRLLSDRFSAERPKGSFSTLEIQRTEQGDSAMYLCSSSAGNTEAFFGQGTRLTVV.

This clone has just one count. This chain connects TRBV29-1 to TRBJ2-7; weak D call: TRBD2 (6 bases). Trimming removed 8 bases at V and 7 bases at J, with 18 bases between. CDR1 and CDR2 from the germline V gene are SQVTM and ANQGSEA. The CDR3 extends over 12 amino acids. CDR3 loop: CSTLGRGEEQYF. The DNA for the CDR3 is TGCAGCACCCTTGGGCGCGGGGAGGAGCAGTACTTC.

This chain links TRBV6-7 with TRBJ2-7; the D gene is possibly TRBD1 (6 bases). TRBV6-7 is reported as an ORF; its role is uncertain. V was clipped by 7 bases and J by 4 bases, with 38 bases between them. This CDR3 spans 21 amino acids. The CDR3 protein is CASTLEAPPDSPQTGGYEQYF. For the CDR3, the DNA is TGTGCCAGCACTCTAGAGGCCCCCCCTGACTCCCCCCAGACAGGCGGGTACGAGCAGTACTTC.

The V and J genes are TRBV7-9 and TRBJ2-5, with 7 positions matching TRBD1. Looked up from germline, CDR1 is SEHNR and CDR2 is FQNEAQ (reference sequence). This CDR3 is built from 16 residues. V shed 3 bases, J shed 1 base, and the junction held 8 bases outside the gene matches. The CDR3 DNA is TGTGCCAGCAGCTTGCGGCAACGACAGGGCCAAGAGACCCAGTACTTC. This sequence encodes CASSLRQRQGQETQYF.

V and J are TRBV14 and TRBJ1-4; D unclear. Trimming took 0 bases from V and 7 from J, leaving 6 bases between them. The CDR3 extends over 13 amino acids. The germline gives CDR1 SGHDN, CDR2 FVKESK. The DNA of the CDR3 is TGTGCCAGCAGCCAAGATTACGGTGAAAAACTGTTTTTT. This codes for CASSQDYGEKLFF.

The table lists this clone with a count of one. The J gene is TRBJ2-7, the V gene TRBV7-3, with D perhaps TRBD1 (7 bases). Looked up from germline, CDR1 is SGHTA and CDR2 is FQGTGA. This CDR3 has 14 residues. Trimming took 2 bases from V and 2 from J, leaving 10 bases between them. Here the CDR3 reads CASSLQGGAYEQYF. Here the CDR3 DNA reads TGTGCCAGCAGCTTACAGGGGGGCGCCTACGAGCAGTACTTC.

DNA of the CDR3: TGTGCCAGCAGCCCGACAGGGACCTACGAGCAGTACTTC. Translating gives CASSPTGTYEQYF. V gene TRBV11-2 combines with J gene TRBJ2-7; 7 bases align to TRBD1. This CDR3 has 13 amino acids. The trim removed 5 bases at V and 2 bases at J, leaving 3 bases unmatched. The germline V gene has CDR1 SGHAT and CDR2 FQNNGV.

The chain joins TRBV7-9 to TRBJ2-5; D gene uncertain. Germline CDR1 reads SEHNR; CDR2 reads FQNEAQ (reference sequence). This CDR3 has 14 amino acids. V gave up 5 bases and J gave up 2 bases, with 12 bases separating them. The CDR3 sequence is CASSPHVVQETQYF. The CDR3 nucleotides read TGTGCCAGCAGCCCACATGTTGTGCAAGAGACCCAGTACTTC. Full variable domain (remainder filled in from reference TRBV7-9 and TRBJ2-5): DTGVSQNPRHKITKRGQNVTFRCDPISEHNRLYWYRQTLGQGPEFLTYFQNEAQLEKSRLLSDRFSAERPKGSFSTLEIQRTEQGDSAMYLCASSPHVVQETQYFGPGTRLLVL.

The rearrangement uses TRBV6-5 and TRBJ1-1; 9 bases are shared with TRBD1. Germline loops: CDR1 MNHEY, CDR2 SVGAGI. V was pared by 2 bases and J by 1 base, with 5 bases of the junction left unmatched. The CDR3 length is 16 residues. CDR3 nucleotide sequence: TGTGCCAGCAGTTACCGGGACAGGGTTGAGAACACTGAAGCTTTCTTT. Encoded protein: CASSYRDRVENTEAFF.

This chain connects TRBV7-9 to TRBJ2-1, with 8 bases fitting TRBD2. Losses at the gene ends were 7 bases for V and 8 bases for J; bases not matched to a gene: 4. Germline values: CDR1 SEHNR, CDR2 FQNEAQ (reference sequence). The CDR3 runs to 12 residues. The CDR3 sequence is CASMSGGDEQFF. In DNA form, the CDR3 reads TGTGCCAGCATGAGCGGGGGCGATGAGCAGTTCTTC.

This chain uses TRBV27 with TRBJ1-3; 7 bases are shared with TRBD1. V was clipped by 5 bases and J by 0 bases; unmatched bases: 10. This CDR3 spans 17 amino acids. Germline V gives CDR1 MNHEY, CDR2 SMNVEV (reference sequence). The CDR3 is CASSRYPGQSSGNTIYF. In nucleotides, the CDR3 is TGTGCCAGCAGTCGTTACCCGGGACAGAGCTCTGGAAACACCATATATTTT.

The table lists this clone with a few counts. The gene calls are TRBV6-6 and TRBJ2-1; possibly TRBD1 for D (6 bases). Germline V CDR1 and CDR2: MNHNY, SVGAGI (reference sequence). The V end lost 1 base, the J end lost 8 bases, and 15 bases lay between the germline ends. The CDR3 extends over 15 amino acids. The CDR3 DNA sequence: TGTGCCAGCAGTTACTTCCCGGGACAAGTCGATGAGCAGTTCTTC. Translating gives CASSYFPGQVDEQFF.

A word on this clone: A junction boundary mismatches the germline segment, possibly from a read error. V and J are TRBV7-9 and TRBJ2-2; D remains ambiguous. CDR1 and CDR2 (germline): SEHNR, FQNEAQ (reference sequence). The CDR3 has 14 amino acids. CDR3 in DNA: TGTTCCAGCACGTACTACAAGAACACCGGGGAGCTGTTTTTT. Its translation is CSSTYYKNTGELFF.

The chain employs TRBV27 and TRBJ1-1; D ambiguous. Germline CDR1 reads MNHEY; CDR2 reads SMNVEV (reference sequence). The CDR3 extends over 15 amino acids. V was trimmed by 4 bases and J by 1 base, leaving 13 bases between them. The CDR3 DNA follows: TGTGCCAGCAGTTCCATGCGTCGACAGAACACTGAAGCTTTCTTT. The encoded protein is CASSSMRRQNTEAFF.